The next 31 T cell receptor beta chains were all read from a single sample in a study of CD8 T cells in Susac syndrome. RNA in amounts of roughly 0.5 to 1 ug was reverse transcribed with random hexamers. TCRdb re-called the immunoSEQ multiplex PCR reads through MiXCR, storing one row per CDR3 protein. The table lists over 100,000 distinct CDR3 sequences, about 90% of them singletons. Material: CD8+ T cells from PBMCs. The receptor source for this set is a human donor in good health.

The chain recombines TRBV25-1 with TRBJ2-6; D ambiguous. The V end lost 7 bases, the J end lost 0 bases, and 10 bases lay between the germline ends. The CDR3 runs to 15 residues. From germline, CDR1 is MGHDK and CDR2 SYGVNS. Written as DNA, the CDR3 is TGTGCCAGCATAGGGAAGGACTCTGGGGCCAACGTCCTGACTTTC. Protein product: CASIGKDSGANVLTF. Filled out from reference TRBV25-1 and TRBJ2-6, the complete variable domain reads EADIYQTPRYLVIGTGKKITLECSQTMGHDKMYWYQQDPGMELHLIHYSYGVNSTEKGDLSSESTVSRIRTEHFPLTLESARPSHTSQYLCASIGKDSGANVLTFGAGSRLTVL.

The gene calls are TRBV6-5 and TRBJ1-6; D is uncertain. The CDR3 extends over 16 amino acids. V was shortened by 2 bases and J by 9 bases, with 17 bases between the two germline ends. Germline V gives CDR1 MNHEY, CDR2 SVGAGI. The CDR3 region is CASSYGSVTSRSPLHF. The CDR3 bases are TGTGCCAGCAGTTACGGATCAGTGACTTCTCGTTCACCCCTCCACTTT.

The chain combines TRBV29-1 with TRBJ1-1; the D is unclear. V lost 8 bases to trimming and J lost 1 base, with 14 bases between them. CDR1 is SQVTM, CDR2 ANQGSEA, per germline. This CDR3 contains 13 residues. The CDR3 DNA is TGCAGCATCAACCCGGGCAAGAACACTGAAGCTTTCTTT. Translating gives CSINPGKNTEAFF.

The chain combines TRBV20-1 with TRBJ2-1, with 10 bases matching TRBD1. The V gene end was trimmed by 6 bases and the J gene end by 4 bases; junction bases not matched to a gene: 9. Germline lookup yields CDR1 DFQATT and CDR2 SNEGSKA (reference sequence). This CDR3 comprises 15 residues. The CDR3 loop reads CSAKMSGQGYNEQFF. DNA for the CDR3: TGCAGTGCCAAAATGTCGGGACAGGGGTACAATGAGCAGTTCTTC.

This rearrangement joins TRBV12-3 or TRBV12-4 to TRBJ1-2; tentatively, D is TRBD1 (5 bases). The CDR3 has 13 residues. The V and J ends lost 3 bases and 2 bases respectively, with 7 bases between them. The CDR3 DNA sequence: TGTGCCAGCAGTTTTTCAGGGAACTATGGCTACACCTTC. Translating gives CASSFSGNYGYTF.

The genes are TRBV18 and TRBJ1-4; no reliable D call. V lost 2 bases and J 0 bases, leaving 13 bases between the germline ends. This CDR3 is built from 17 residues. Germline V gene data show CDR1 as KGHSH and CDR2 as LQKENI. CDR3 DNA: TGTGCCAGCTCACCAGTGGCAACCGATGCAACTAATGAAAAACTGTTTTTT. Encoded protein: CASSPVATDATNEKLFF.

This clonotype was seen a handful of times. The chain carries TRBV6-5 and TRBJ2-3; 7 bases are shared with TRBD2. CDR1 and CDR2 from the germline V gene are MNHEY and SVGAGI. There are 14 residues in the CDR3. V gave up 4 bases and J gave up 0 bases; unmatched junction bases: 1. As DNA, the CDR3 is TGTGCCAGCAGTTTTAGCGGGAGCACAGATACGCAGTATTTT. It specifies CASSFSGSTDTQYF.

The chain links TRBV20-1 to TRBJ2-7; a possible D gene is TRBD2 (5 bases). CDR3 length equals 13 residues. V was clipped by 5 bases and J by 2 bases, with 13 bases between them. Germline values: CDR1 DFQATT, CDR2 SNEGSKA (reference sequence). CDR3 loop: CSAGTREAYEQYF. The CDR3 coding sequence is TGCAGTGCTGGTACTAGAGAGGCCTACGAGCAGTACTTC.

The chain joins TRBV13 to TRBJ1-1, with 7 bases that match TRBD1. Germline lookup yields CDR1 PRHDT and CDR2 FYEKMQ (reference sequence). V was clipped by 5 bases and J by 3 bases; unmatched bases: 9. The CDR3 is 15 amino acids. The CDR3 coding sequence is TGTGCCAGCAGCACCAGGGGCCAGGGGGACACTGAAGCTTTCTTT. Translated: CASSTRGQGDTEAFF.

This clonotype was detected once. Here the CDR3 reads CASSLRRHQITGTGHLGYEQYF. CDR3 DNA sequence: TGTGCCAGCAGCTTAAGGCGACACCAAATAACCGGGACAGGCCACCTTGGTTACGAGCAGTACTTC. The genes are TRBV11-1 and TRBJ2-7; 8 nucleotides align to TRBD1. Trimming cost V 2 bases and J 4 bases; bases outside gene matches: 28. CDR3 length equals 22 residues. Germline CDR1 and CDR2: SGHAT and FQDESV (reference sequence).

The chain joins TRBV14 to TRBJ2-1; TRBD2 agrees at 9 bases. V was clipped by 5 bases and J by 8 bases; unmatched bases: 10. Germline CDR1 is SGHDN and CDR2 is FVKESK. The CDR3 length is 15 residues. The CDR3 DNA reads as TGTGCCAGCAGCTCGTCAGGGCTAGCGGGGCATGAGCAGTTCTTC. Protein product: CASSSSGLAGHEQFF. Based on the CDR3 plus reference TRBV14 and TRBJ2-1, the full variable domain is EAGVTQFPSHSVIEKGQTVTLRCDPISGHDNLYWYRRVMGKEIKFLLHFVKESKQDESGMPNNRFLAERTGGTYSTLKVQPAELEDSGVYFCASSSSGLAGHEQFFGPGTRLTVL.

CDR3 DNA sequence: TGTGCCAGTGACGGGGGCGGTGGCACTGAAGCTTTCTTT. Amino acids: CASDGGGGTEAFF. The chain employs TRBV2 and TRBJ1-1, with D possibly matching TRBD1 (6 bases). Germline CDR1 SNHLY, CDR2 FYNNEI. The CDR3 consists of 13 residues. Trimming took off 9 bases at V and 4 bases at J, with 15 bases between the two ends.

V gene TRBV4-1 combines with J gene TRBJ2-3, with D hard to call. CDR3 length: 14 residues. Germline CDR1 MGHRA, CDR2 YSYEKL. With 0 bases removed from V and 2 bases from J, the gap between germline ends came to 6 bases. The CDR3 sequence is CASSQEGNTDTQYF. As DNA, the CDR3 is TGCGCCAGCAGCCAAGAGGGGAACACAGATACGCAGTATTTT.

The gene calls are TRBV13 and TRBJ2-7; D unclear. This CDR3 has 12 residues. Trimming cost V 5 bases and J 6 bases, with 11 bases left between them. From germline, CDR1 is PRHDT and CDR2 FYEKMQ (reference sequence). Written as DNA, the CDR3 is TGTGCCAGCAGCACTGGGGTCGGCGAGCAGTACTTC. Its translation is CASSTGVGEQYF. The whole variable domain, filled in from reference TRBV13 and TRBJ2-7, reads AAGVIQSPRHLIKEKRETATLKCYPIPRHDTVYWYQQGPGQDPQFLISFYEKMQSDKGSIPDRFSAQQFSDYHSELNMSSLELGDSALYFCASSTGVGEQYFGPGTRLTVT.

The chain couples TRBV7-2 to TRBJ1-1, with 9 bases aligning to TRBD1. V lost 6 bases to trimming and J lost 3 bases; unmatched junction nucleotides: 5. Looked up from germline, CDR1 is SGHTA and CDR2 is FQGNSA. This CDR3 region has 14 residues. The CDR3, as DNA: TGTGCCAGCAGAGGACAGGGGTTGGACACTGAAGCTTTCTTT. It translates to CASRGQGLDTEAFF.

The V and J genes are TRBV5-6 and TRBJ1-5; D not certain. Germline V CDR1 and CDR2: SGHDT, YYEEEE. V was trimmed by 4 bases and J by 5 bases, leaving 7 bases between them. The CDR3 is 12 residues long. The CDR3 DNA reads TGTGCCAGCAGCGAGAGGTATCAGCCCCAGCATTTT. Translating gives CASSERYQPQHF.

CDR3 coding DNA: TGTGCCAGTAGTATAGCGCGGACCCGGGGGTCCTACAATGAGCAGTTCTTC. This sequence encodes CASSIARTRGSYNEQFF. The chain recombines TRBV19 with TRBJ2-1; tentatively, D is TRBD2 (6 bases). CDR1 and CDR2 from the germline V gene are LNHDA and SQIVND (reference sequence). The CDR3 sequence is 17 residues long. Trimming took 1 base from V and 1 from J, leaving 14 bases between them.

The gene calls are TRBV30 and TRBJ2-2; D is unresolved. V lost 1 base to trimming and J lost 8 bases, with 2 bases between them. Per germline, CDR1 GTSNPN and CDR2 SVGIG (reference sequence). This CDR3 comprises 10 residues. CDR3 sequence reads: CAWSEGELFF. The CDR3 DNA reads TGTGCCTGGAGTGAAGGGGAGCTGTTTTTT.

J is TRBJ2-7 and V is TRBV7-9, with TRBD1 matching 7 bases. The germline V gene has CDR1 SEHNR and CDR2 FQNEAQ (reference sequence). V lost 5 bases to trimming and J lost 4 bases; unmatched junction nucleotides: 11. The CDR3 covers 15 residues. This CDR3 is CASSPQGSSRYEQYF. In nucleotides, the CDR3 is TGTGCCAGCAGCCCACAGGGGTCCTCCAGGTACGAGCAGTACTTC.

The DNA of the CDR3 is TGTGCCAGCAGACCGGGACAGGGACGCCACGAGCAGTACTTC. Its translation is CASRPGQGRHEQYF. The chain is built from TRBV6-5 and TRBJ2-7; 9 bases match TRBD1. V lost 6 bases, J lost 5 bases, and 8 bases stayed unmatched. Germline V gene data show CDR1 as MNHEY and CDR2 as SVGAGI. The CDR3 has 14 amino acids.

V gene TRBV7-2 combines with J gene TRBJ1-4; TRBD1 might be the D (5 bases). Germline CDR1 and CDR2: SGHTA and FQGNSA. The CDR3 has 15 amino acids. V gave up 6 bases and J gave up 0 bases, with 11 bases separating them. The CDR3 DNA reads TGTGCCAGCAGTCCGACAGAAGCAACTAATGAAAAACTGTTTTTT. Residues: CASSPTEATNEKLFF.

This rearrangement joins TRBV10-3 to TRBJ1-2; maybe TRBD1 (5 bases). Per germline, CDR1 ENHRY and CDR2 SYGVKD. V was pared by 1 base and J by 6 bases, with 15 bases between. CDR3 length: 15 amino acids. The CDR3 sequence is CAISEFLRGDDGYTF. CDR3 sequence (DNA): TGTGCCATCAGTGAGTTCCTTCGGGGCGATGATGGCTACACCTTC.

This sequence joins TRBV6-2 or TRBV6-3 and TRBJ2-2, with 9 positions matching TRBD2. Unmatched junction bases numbered 3, after V lost 2 bases and J lost 2 bases. Germline CDR1 is MNHEY and CDR2 is SVGEGT. This CDR3 region has 16 residues. In DNA, the CDR3 is TGTGCCAGCAGTTACGTTAGCGGGAGAAACACCGGGGAGCTGTTTTTT. Translation gives CASSYVSGRNTGELFF.

The chain links TRBV10-3 to TRBJ1-1; 10 nucleotides agree with TRBD1. The length of the CDR3 is 15 residues. J was trimmed by 6 bases and V by 4 bases; bases with no gene match: 8. Germline loops: CDR1 ENHRY, CDR2 SYGVKD. The CDR3 DNA reads as TGTGCCATCAGTGGGCCGGGACAGGGGACCTCTGAAGCTTTCTTT. It encodes CAISGPGQGTSEAFF.

This clonotype was counted only a few times. The chain links TRBV29-1 to TRBJ2-7, with a tentative D call TRBD2 (6 bases). This CDR3 spans 13 amino acids. The germline gives CDR1 SQVTM, CDR2 ANQGSEA. The V end lost 6 bases, the J end lost 3 bases, and 15 bases lay between the germline ends. In DNA, the CDR3 is TGCAGCGTGGGGACTTATCAGAACTACGAGCAGTACTTC. It yields the protein CSVGTYQNYEQYF.

This chain joins TRBV7-6 and TRBJ2-1; 9 positions agree with TRBD2. V lost 7 bases, J lost 5 bases, and 12 bases stayed unmatched. This CDR3 is built from 16 residues. Germline V CDR1 and CDR2: SGHVS, FNYEAQ. The CDR3: CASNSPGTSTHNEQFF. The CDR3 coding sequence is TGTGCCAGCAACTCACCGGGGACTAGCACCCACAATGAGCAGTTCTTC.

This chain connects TRBV29-1 to TRBJ1-2; 7 nucleotides line up with TRBD1. Trimming at V came to 4 bases and at J to 5 bases, leaving 7 bases not matched to a gene. The CDR3 has 13 residues. Germline V gene sequence: CDR1 SQVTM, CDR2 ANQGSEA. CDR3 sequence: CSVAVDRRYGYTF. CDR3 DNA sequence: TGCAGCGTTGCCGTGGACAGGCGATATGGCTACACCTTC.

The chain recombines TRBV5-6 with TRBJ1-5, with D possibly TRBD1 on 6 matching bases. V was shortened by 4 bases and J by 7 bases, with 9 bases between the two germline ends. CDR1 and CDR2 from the germline V gene are SGHDT and YYEEEE. The CDR3 loop spans 12 amino acids. The CDR3 loop is CASSEQGQPQHF. The CDR3 DNA is TGTGCCAGCAGCGAACAGGGCCAGCCCCAGCATTTT.

This sequence joins TRBV7-6 and TRBJ2-1; perhaps D is TRBD1 or TRBD2 (5 bases each). Per germline, CDR1 SGHVS and CDR2 FNYEAQ. There are 14 residues in the CDR3. Trimming removed 5 bases from V and 13 bases from J, with 21 bases in between. CDR3: CASSKRQDRDRQFF. CDR3 nucleotides: TGTGCCAGCAGCAAACGTCAAGACCGGGACCGTCAGTTCTTC.

V usage is TRBV29-1 and J usage is TRBJ1-2, with D unclear. The germline gives CDR1 SQVTM, CDR2 ANQGSEA. V was trimmed by 2 bases and J by 2 bases, leaving 6 bases between them. This CDR3 contains 12 residues. The CDR3 bases are TGCAGCGTTGAACCAGGCAACTATGGCTACACCTTC. It is translated as CSVEPGNYGYTF.

The chain is built from TRBV5-6 and TRBJ2-7; TRBD2 might be the D (6 bases). CDR1 and CDR2 from the germline V gene are SGHDT and YYEEEE. The CDR3 covers 15 residues. The V gene lost 2 bases and the J gene lost 0 bases, with 12 bases spanning the gap. In DNA form, the CDR3 reads TGTGCCAGCAGCTTCGTCGGGGGACGCTCCTACGAGCAGTACTTC. Amino acid sequence: CASSFVGGRSYEQYF.